In its sample, the clone carrying this T cell receptor beta chain was seen once. The antigen remains unidentified. This entry belongs to a study of monozygotic twins with cystic fibrosis. The germline V and J ends were trimmed by 1 base and 0 bases, with 11 bases remaining between them. The CDR3 consists of 15 residues. In germline, CDR1 is SGHRS, CDR2 YFSETQ. General study findings and limits: V usage most resembled the co-twin in 13 of 16 pairs.

Method: immunoSEQ multiplex PCR; TCRdb's copy keeps in-frame clones and lacks some. The profile shows approximately 24,000 clones, around 96% of them singletons. The clonotype was recovered from a girl aged 2 to 9 with cystic fibrosis. The chain carries TRBV5-1 and TRBJ2-7; D is possibly TRBD2 (5 bases). The sample was blood. The CDR3 spells CASSLFSGSSYEQYF. CDR3 DNA: TGCGCCAGCAGCTTGTTTTCGGGAAGCTCCTACGAGCAGTACTTC. The full variable domain, rest sourced from reference TRBV5-1 and TRBJ2-7, is KAGVTQTPRYLIKTRGQQVTLSCSPISGHRSVSWYQQTPGQGLQFLFEYFSETQRNKGNFPGRFSGRQFSNSRSEMNVSTLELGDSALYLCASSLFSGSSYEQYFGPGTRLTVT.